This entry concerns a single TCR beta chain. This clone's antigen is unknown. No much larger clone is present one base from it, and per-base qualities are unavailable. These data originate in a study of blood T cell repertoires in COVID-19 (TCRdb year 2020). Background on the whole study: Samples from collaborators originated in the United States, Italy and Spain and spanned both the acute and convalescent phases of COVID-19. A de-identified subject ID, COVID-19 status, age in years and sex were almost always included in the sample metadata. HLA class I and class II types, where available, came from metadata supplied by the sample provider rather than from assay-based typing. The material from the prospective study consisted of cDNA or gDNA derived from T cells, B-cell-depleted T cells, or PBMCs. The samples were drawn from the first 160 participants of the ongoing ImmuneRACE study and from 1,254 subjects provided by 6 global collaborators. A freely available public database, intended as a resource for researchers studying the immune response to SARS-CoV-2, is where the repertoires were released. Subjects who had been exposed to COVID-19, were actively infected with it, or had recovered from it provided the deeply sampled blood TCRbeta repertoires that made up the dataset.

General conclusions and limits of the study: Clinical and demographic metadata were provided uncurated, with the amount varying by source and participant.

The junction carries 11 bases between V and J, which are trimmed by 1 base and 8 bases respectively. Taken from cysteine to phenylalanine, the CDR3 has 13 residues. The DNA shown is the 39-base CDR3, in frame from base 1. Sequences LGHDT (CDR1) and YNNKEL (CDR2) are obtained from the germline V gene (reference sequence). TCRbeta CDR3 regions were amplified from genomic DNA using the immunoSEQ Assay, a bias-controlled multiplex PCR. Under the source paper's analysis protocol: Within the assay, amplification of reference gene primers was used to estimate how many nucleated cells each sample contained. Sequence reads were collapsed and filtered to measure the absolute abundance of every unique TCRbeta CDR3 rearrangement. Productive Simpson clonality was computed per sample as the square root of Simpson's diversity index over productive rearrangements. Here the immuneACCESS table is served through TCRdb, limited to in-frame sequences with V and J called. Missing clones are a known gap in these copies; in checked studies unresolved V genes cover under half, and the rest lacks a known reason. V, J and clone size reflect that table, while D and trimming were determined from the DNA. The sample table contains about 280,000 clones; only one count was recorded for nearly 90% of them. The leading ten clones occupy 1.5% to 2% of the sample.

Participants in the prospective study were aged about 18 to 89 years, lived in some 24 United States geographic areas, and enrolled through a virtual design. Cohort assignment in the prospective study relied on participant-reported clinical history from a screening survey and a study questionnaire. Each participant in the prospective study had whole blood, serum and a nasopharyngeal or oropharyngeal swab collected by mobile phlebotomists. Over a roughly 2-month period, participants in the prospective study had the option of providing additional blood draws and questionnaires. Prospective study blood samples were shipped either frozen or at room temperature before DNA extraction.

The origin of this receptor is a woman between 18 and 30 years old with acute COVID-19. The specimen sequenced was PBMCs or T cells enriched from blood (not recorded which). The chain is made from TRBV3-1 (or the pseudogene TRBV3-2) and TRBJ1-2, with no confident D gene call. The CDR3: CASSQVGSGGYTF. The sequence in DNA is TGTGCCAGCAGCCAAGTTGGCTCCGGGGGCTACACCTTC.